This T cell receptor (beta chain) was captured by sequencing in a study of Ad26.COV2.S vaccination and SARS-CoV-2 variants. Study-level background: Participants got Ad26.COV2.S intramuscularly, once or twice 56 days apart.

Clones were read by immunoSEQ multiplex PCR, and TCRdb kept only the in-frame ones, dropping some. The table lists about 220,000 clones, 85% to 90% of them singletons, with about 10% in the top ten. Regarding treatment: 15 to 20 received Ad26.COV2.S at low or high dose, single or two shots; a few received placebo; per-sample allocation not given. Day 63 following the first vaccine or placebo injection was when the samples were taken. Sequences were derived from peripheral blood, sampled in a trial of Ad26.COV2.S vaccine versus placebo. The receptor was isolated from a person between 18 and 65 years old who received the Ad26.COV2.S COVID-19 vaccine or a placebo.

This chain's CDR3 is CAWTVRPPTEAFF. The CDR3 DNA reads as TGTGCCTGGACCGTTCGGCCCCCCACTGAAGCTTTCTTT. This chain links TRBV30 with TRBJ1-1; the D is unclear. The CDR3 is 13 residues long. The germline CDR1 and CDR2 sequences are GTSNPN and SVGIG (reference sequence). V was trimmed by 4 bases and J by 4 bases, leaving 13 bases between them.